The next 3 T cell receptor beta chains were all read from a single sample in a study of shared clonotypes between healthy human individuals. The naive CD8 subset, CD45RO-negative cells positively selected for CCR7, excluded terminally differentiated effector memory CD45RA+ cells. The protocol was immunoSEQ multiplex PCR, while the TCRdb copy is restricted to in-frame clones and leaves out a portion. This sample has approximately 1.9 million clones, with roughly 95% found just once. The sequenced sample was naive CD8+ T cells from PBMCs. The receptors derive from a man aged 18 to 30 in good health. Some clones in this sample may be carry-over from other donors' samples.

CDR3 residues: CASSEGQDFYEQYF. The CDR3 nucleotides are TGTGCCAGCAGTGAGGGACAGGACTTCTACGAGCAGTACTTC. The chain combines TRBV6-5 with TRBJ2-7; 8 bases are a match to TRBD1. V gave up 5 bases and J gave up 3 bases; unmatched junction bases: 6. The germline V gene has CDR1 MNHEY and CDR2 SVGAGI. The CDR3 is 14 amino acids.

The genes are TRBV2 and TRBJ1-4; TRBD1 might be the D (5 bases). Germline V lookup: CDR1 SNHLY, CDR2 FYNNEI. This CDR3 is 16 amino acids long. Trimming took off 2 bases at V and 5 bases at J, with 15 bases between the two ends. CDR3 in amino acids: CASSESHPTVNEKLFF. The CDR3 nucleotides are TGTGCCAGCAGTGAATCCCACCCGACAGTAAATGAAAAACTGTTTTTT.

This chain joins TRBV11-2 and TRBJ2-2; D ambiguous. Trimming cost V 4 bases and J 3 bases, with 15 bases left between them. CDR3 length: 16 amino acids. Germline values: CDR1 SGHAT, CDR2 FQNNGV. CDR3 sequence reads: CASSSSRYIDTGELFF. The CDR3, as DNA: TGTGCCAGCAGCTCGAGTAGATATATAGACACCGGGGAGCTGTTTTTT.